The T cell receptor beta chain described here comes from a study of shared T cell receptors in the human thymus. Generated by immunoSEQ multiplex PCR, the TCRdb table keeps only in-frame clones and is missing some. The sample has 450,000 to 650,000 clones, around 78% seen once. Germline CDR1 is SQVTM and CDR2 is ANQGSEA. The CDR3 has 15 amino acids. Trimming removed 6 bases from V and 0 bases from J; junction bases left unmatched: 9. These data were also reused for a study on human thymus T cells. That paper states: Infants served as donors; they were healthy and Finnish and were having corrective surgery for congenital heart defects. The thymus was resected at corrective cardiac surgery. V and J genes seemed to be used with bias in thymic and blood repertoires. As related research reported, thymic repertoires overlapped highly among unrelated individuals.

This TCR was sampled from a boy in the first two years of life with a congenital heart defect. The rearrangement uses TRBV29-1 and TRBJ2-3, with TRBD2 matching 7 bases. Material for sequencing was thymocytes. CDR3 coding DNA: TGCAGCGTCGACCCTAGCGGAGGGAGCACAGATACGCAGTATTTT. Protein product: CSVDPSGGSTDTQYF.